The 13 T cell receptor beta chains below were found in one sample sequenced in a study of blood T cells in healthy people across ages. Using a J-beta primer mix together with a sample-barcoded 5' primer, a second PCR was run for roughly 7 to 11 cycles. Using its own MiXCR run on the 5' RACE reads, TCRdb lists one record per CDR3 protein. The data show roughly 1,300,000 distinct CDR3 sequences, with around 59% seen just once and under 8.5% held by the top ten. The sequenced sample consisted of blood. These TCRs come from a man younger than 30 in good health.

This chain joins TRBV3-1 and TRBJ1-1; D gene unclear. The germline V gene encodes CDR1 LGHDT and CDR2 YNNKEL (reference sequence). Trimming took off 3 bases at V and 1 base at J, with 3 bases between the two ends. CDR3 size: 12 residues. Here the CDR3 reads CASSHWNTEAFF. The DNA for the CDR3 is TGTGCCAGCAGCCACTGGAACACTGAAGCTTTCTTT.

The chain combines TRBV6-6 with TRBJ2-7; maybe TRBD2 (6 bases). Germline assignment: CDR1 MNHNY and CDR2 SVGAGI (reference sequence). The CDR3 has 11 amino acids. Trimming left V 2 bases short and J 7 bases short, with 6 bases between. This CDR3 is CASSYREEQYF. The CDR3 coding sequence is TGTGCCAGCAGTTACCGGGAGGAGCAGTACTTC.

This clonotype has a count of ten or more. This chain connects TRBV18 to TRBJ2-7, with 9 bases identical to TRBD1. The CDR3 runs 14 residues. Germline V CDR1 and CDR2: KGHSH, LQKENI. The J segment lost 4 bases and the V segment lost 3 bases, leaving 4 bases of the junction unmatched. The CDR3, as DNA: TGTGCCAGCTCACCGGGACAGGGTCGGTACGAGCAGTACTTC. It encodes CASSPGQGRYEQYF. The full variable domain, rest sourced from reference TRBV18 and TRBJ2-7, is NAGVMQNPRHLVRRRGQEARLRCSPMKGHSHVYWYRQLPEEGLKFMVYLQKENIIDESGMPKERFSAEFPKEGPSILRIQQVVRGDSAAYFCASSPGQGRYEQYFGPGTRLTVT.

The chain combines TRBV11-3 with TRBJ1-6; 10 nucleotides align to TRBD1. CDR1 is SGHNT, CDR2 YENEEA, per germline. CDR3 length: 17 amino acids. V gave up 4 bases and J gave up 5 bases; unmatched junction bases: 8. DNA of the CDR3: TGTGCCAGCAGCTGGGACAGGGGCGATTCTAATAATTCACCCCTCCACTTT. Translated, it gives CASSWDRGDSNNSPLHF.

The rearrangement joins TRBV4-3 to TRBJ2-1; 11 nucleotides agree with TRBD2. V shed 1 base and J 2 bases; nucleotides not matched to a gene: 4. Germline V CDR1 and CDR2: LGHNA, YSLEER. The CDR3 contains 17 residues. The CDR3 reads CASSQASGGHPYNEQFF. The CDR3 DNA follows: TGCGCCAGCAGCCAAGCTAGCGGGGGGCATCCCTACAATGAGCAGTTCTTC.

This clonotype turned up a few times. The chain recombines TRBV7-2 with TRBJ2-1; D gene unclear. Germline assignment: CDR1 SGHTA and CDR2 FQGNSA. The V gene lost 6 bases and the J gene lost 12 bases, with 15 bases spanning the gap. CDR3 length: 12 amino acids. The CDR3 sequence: CASSTTIEVQFF. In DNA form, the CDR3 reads TGTGCCAGCAGTACGACGATTGAGGTGCAGTTCTTC. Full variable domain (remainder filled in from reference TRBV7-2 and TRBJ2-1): GAGVSQSPSNKVTEKGKDVELRCDPISGHTALYWYRQSLGQGLEFLIYFQGNSAPDKSGLPSDRFSAERTGGSVSTLTIQRTQQEDSAVYLCASSTTIEVQFFGPGTRLTVL.

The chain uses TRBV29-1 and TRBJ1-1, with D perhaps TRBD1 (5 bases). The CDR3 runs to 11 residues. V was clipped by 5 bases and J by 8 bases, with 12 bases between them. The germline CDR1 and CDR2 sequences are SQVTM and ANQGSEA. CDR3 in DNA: TGCAGCGTTCCCGGGACTCTGGAAGCTTTCTTT. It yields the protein CSVPGTLEAFF.

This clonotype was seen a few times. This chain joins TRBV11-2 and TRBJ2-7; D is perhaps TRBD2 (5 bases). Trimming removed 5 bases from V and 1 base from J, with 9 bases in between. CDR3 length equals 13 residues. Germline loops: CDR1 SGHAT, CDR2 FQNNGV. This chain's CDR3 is CASSPGMSYEQYF. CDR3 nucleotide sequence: TGTGCCAGCAGCCCCGGGATGTCCTACGAGCAGTACTTC.

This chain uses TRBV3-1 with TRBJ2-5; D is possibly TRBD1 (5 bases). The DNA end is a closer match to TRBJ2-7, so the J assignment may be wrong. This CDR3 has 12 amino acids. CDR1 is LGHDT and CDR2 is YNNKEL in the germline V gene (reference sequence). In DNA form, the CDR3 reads TGTGCCAGCAGGATCGGACAATCCGAGCAGTACTTC. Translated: CASRIGQSEQYF.

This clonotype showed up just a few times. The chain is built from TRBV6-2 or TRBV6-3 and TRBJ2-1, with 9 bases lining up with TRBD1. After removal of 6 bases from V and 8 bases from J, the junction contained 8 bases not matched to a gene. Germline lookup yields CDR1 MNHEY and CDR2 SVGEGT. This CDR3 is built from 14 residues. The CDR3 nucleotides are TGTGCCAGCAGCTCCCCTGACAGGGGGGATGAGCAGTTCTTC. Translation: CASSSPDRGDEQFF.

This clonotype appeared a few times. This CDR3 is CASSPLDGTAKTYEQYF. For the CDR3, the DNA is TGTGCCAGCAGTCCTCTGGACGGGACAGCAAAAACCTACGAGCAGTACTTC. The chain has TRBV6-2 or TRBV6-3 and TRBJ2-7; 7 nucleotides match TRBD1. V dropped 5 bases and J dropped 2; count of bases not matched to a gene: 15. CDR3 length: 17 residues. CDR1 is MNHEY and CDR2 is SVGEGT in the germline V gene.

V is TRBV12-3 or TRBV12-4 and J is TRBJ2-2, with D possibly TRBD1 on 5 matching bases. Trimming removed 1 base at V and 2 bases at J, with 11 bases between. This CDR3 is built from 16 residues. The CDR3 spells CASSLGWGSNTGELFF. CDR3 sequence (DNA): TGTGCCAGCAGTTTAGGATGGGGCTCCAACACCGGGGAGCTGTTTTTT.

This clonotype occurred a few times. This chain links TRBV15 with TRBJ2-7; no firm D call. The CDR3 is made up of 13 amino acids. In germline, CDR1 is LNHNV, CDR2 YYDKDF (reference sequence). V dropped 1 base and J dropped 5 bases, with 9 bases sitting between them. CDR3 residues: CATSRAVPHEQYF. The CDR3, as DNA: TGTGCCACCAGCAGAGCCGTCCCCCACGAGCAGTACTTC. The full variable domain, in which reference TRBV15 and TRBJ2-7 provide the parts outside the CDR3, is DAMVIQNPRYQVTQFGKPVTLSCSQTLNHNVMYWYQQKSSQAPKLLFHYYDKDFNNEADTPDNFQSRRPNTSFCFLDIRSPGLGDTAMYLCATSRAVPHEQYFGPGTRLTVT.